What follows are 28 T cell receptor beta chains derived from one specimen sequenced in a study of blood T cell repertoires in COVID-19. Data came from immunoSEQ multiplex PCR; TCRdb stores just in-frame clones and leaves some out. The sample consists of hundreds of thousands of clones, 83% of them appearing once. Material: peripheral blood. Source of these receptors: a woman aged 45-65 years who had recovered from COVID-19.

The chain employs TRBV19 and TRBJ2-7, with 9 positions matching TRBD2. V lost 2 bases, J lost 5 bases, and 10 bases stayed unmatched. CDR1 and CDR2 from the germline V gene are LNHDA and SQIVND (reference sequence). This CDR3 is built from 16 residues. The CDR3 DNA reads TGTGCCAGTAGTATACTCTTCGGGACTAGCATCGACGAGCAGTACTTC. As protein: CASSILFGTSIDEQYF.

This chain links TRBV19 with TRBJ1-1; no clear D. V lost 1 base and J 4 bases, leaving 7 bases between the germline ends. The V gene's germline CDR1 is LNHDA and CDR2 SQIVND (reference sequence). The CDR3 is 13 residues long. CDR3 DNA sequence: TGTGCCAGTAGTATAGCCTATCGCACTGAAGCTTTCTTT. It specifies CASSIAYRTEAFF.

V gene TRBV28 combines with J gene TRBJ1-2; TRBD1 aligns across 8 bases. CDR3 length equals 13 residues. CDR1 and CDR2 from the germline V gene are MDHEN and SYDVKM. Trimming at V came to 6 bases and at J to 4 bases, leaving 4 bases not matched to a gene. The CDR3 bases are TGTGCCAGCAGGCCGACAGGGGTCTATGGCTACACCTTC. Translated: CASRPTGVYGYTF.

This sequence joins TRBV20-1 and TRBJ2-7; the match to TRBD1 covers 7 bases. Germline assignment: CDR1 DFQATT and CDR2 SNEGSKA (reference sequence). Germline trimming cut 6 bases from V and 1 base from J; bases unmatched to any gene: 0. The CDR3 runs to 11 residues. Written as DNA, the CDR3 is TGCAGTGCCAGGGGGTCCTACGAGCAGTACTTC. This sequence encodes CSARGSYEQYF.

The rearrangement links TRBV5-6 to TRBJ1-2; 9 nucleotides agree with TRBD1. Germline assignment: CDR1 SGHDT and CDR2 YYEEEE. The CDR3 totals 15 residues. V was clipped by 1 base and J by 1 base; unmatched bases: 2. Here the CDR3 DNA reads TGTGCCAGCAGCTTGTGGGACAGGGTTAACTATGGCTACACCTTC. Residues: CASSLWDRVNYGYTF.

This chain joins TRBV24-1 and TRBJ1-2; 7 nucleotides agree with TRBD1. The junction had 6 bases not matched to a gene; V was cut back by 1 base and J by 2 bases. The CDR3 loop spans 16 amino acids. In germline, CDR1 is KGHDR, CDR2 SFDVKD. DNA of the CDR3: TGTGCCACCAGTGATTTACGACAGGGTGGCAACTATGGCTACACCTTC. As protein: CATSDLRQGGNYGYTF.

This clone has more than one count but fewer than ten. The chain links TRBV6-5 to TRBJ1-1; tentatively, D is TRBD1 (6 bases). V was shortened by 8 bases and J by 0 bases, with 10 bases between the two germline ends. The CDR3 runs 13 residues. Germline loops: CDR1 MNHEY, CDR2 SVGAGI. The CDR3 nucleotides are TGTGCCAGCGGACGACAGGTGAACACTGAAGCTTTCTTT. Translated, it gives CASGRQVNTEAFF.

The CDR3 spells CASSVDAGSTDTQYF. CDR3 nucleotides: TGTGCCAGCAGCGTAGACGCGGGGAGCACAGATACGCAGTATTTT. The chain joins TRBV9 to TRBJ2-3; a weak D match, TRBD2 (6 bases). Between the trimmed V and J ends, which lost 0 bases and 0 bases, there was a span of 8 bases. Germline values: CDR1 SGDLS, CDR2 YYNGEE. This CDR3 region has 15 residues. Drawing the rest from reference TRBV9 and TRBJ2-3, the complete variable domain is DSGVTQTPKHLITATGQRVTLRCSPRSGDLSVYWYQQSLDQGLQFLIQYYNGEERAKGNILERFSAQQFPDLHSELNLSSLELGDSALYFCASSVDAGSTDTQYFGPGTRLTVL.

The rearrangement uses TRBV11-1 and TRBJ1-6; TRBD1 might be the D (5 bases). Trimming cost V 3 bases and J 10 bases, with 13 bases left between them. CDR1 is SGHAT and CDR2 is FQDESV in the germline V gene (reference sequence). The CDR3 spans 14 residues. This CDR3 reads CASSFDRGYSPLHF. CDR3 sequence (DNA): TGTGCCAGCAGCTTTGATCGGGGGTACTCACCCCTCCACTTT.

V and J are TRBV7-8 and TRBJ1-5; possibly TRBD1 for D (5 bases). V dropped 6 bases and J dropped 4 bases, with 25 bases sitting between them. Germline CDR1 and CDR2: SGHVS and FQNEAQ. The CDR3 extends over 18 amino acids. In DNA form, the CDR3 reads TGTGCCAGCAGGGACACCGAACGGCGTGTTCGGCTGAATCAGCCCCAGCATTTT. Encoded protein: CASRDTERRVRLNQPQHF.

V usage is TRBV18 and J usage is TRBJ2-7; 7 bases align to TRBD2. V lost 2 bases to trimming and J lost 7 bases; unmatched junction nucleotides: 11. Germline assignment: CDR1 KGHSH and CDR2 LQKENI. CDR3 size: 15 residues. CDR3 DNA: TGTGCCAGCTCACCATCGGGACTACAGGATGGGGAGCAGTACTTC. Its protein is CASSPSGLQDGEQYF. Looking up the rest from reference TRBV18 and TRBJ2-7 gives the full variable domain: NAGVMQNPRHLVRRRGQEARLRCSPMKGHSHVYWYRQLPEEGLKFMVYLQKENIIDESGMPKERFSAEFPKEGPSILRIQQVVRGDSAAYFCASSPSGLQDGEQYFGPGTRLTVT.

The V gene is TRBV24-1, the J gene TRBJ1-5; D unresolved. Trimming removed 3 bases at V and 6 bases at J, with 8 bases between. Per germline, CDR1 KGHDR and CDR2 SFDVKD. The CDR3 extends over 13 amino acids. CDR3 coding DNA: TGTGCCACCAGTGATCCCCCAGGTCAGCCCCAGCATTTT. Its protein product is CATSDPPGQPQHF.

This chain uses TRBV7-3 with TRBJ1-1; 7 bases map to TRBD1. Trimming took 5 bases from V and 0 from J; bases not matched to a gene: 3. Germline V lookup: CDR1 SGHTA, CDR2 FQGTGA. This CDR3 spans 14 amino acids. CDR3: CASSPGQVNTEAFF. DNA for the CDR3: TGTGCCAGCAGCCCAGGACAGGTGAACACTGAAGCTTTCTTT.

The V call is TRBV19, the J call TRBJ2-1, with 12 bases fitting TRBD2. The CDR3 covers 14 residues. V lost 7 bases to trimming and J lost 9 bases; unmatched junction nucleotides: 7. From germline, CDR1 is LNHDA and CDR2 SQIVND (reference sequence). The CDR3 region has the DNA TGTGCCAGTAATCCTAGCGGGGGGGCGGGTGAGCAGTTCTTC. It yields the protein CASNPSGGAGEQFF.

The rearrangement joins TRBV6-5 to TRBJ2-3; a possible D gene is TRBD1 (6 bases). The CDR3 is 16 amino acids. Germline values: CDR1 MNHEY, CDR2 SVGAGI. V shed 4 bases and J shed 2 bases, with 16 bases lying between them. The CDR3 protein is CASSSDRRQNTDTQYF. Written as DNA, the CDR3 is TGTGCCAGCAGTTCTGACAGGCGCCAAAACACAGATACGCAGTATTTT.

The chain employs TRBV6-2 or TRBV6-3 and TRBJ2-4; 8 bases are a match to TRBD2. The CDR3 covers 14 residues. Germline lookup yields CDR1 MNHEY and CDR2 SVGEGT. The junction had 8 bases not matched to a gene; V was cut back by 7 bases and J by 6 bases. Here the CDR3 DNA reads TGTGCCAGCACCCCCAGCGGGAGCGGAAACATTCAGTACTTC. Translated: CASTPSGSGNIQYF.

This rearrangement joins TRBV9 to TRBJ1-5, with 11 bases lining up with TRBD1. CDR3 length: 15 amino acids. Germline V lookup: CDR1 SGDLS, CDR2 YYNGEE. Trimming at V came to 4 bases and at J to 8 bases, leaving 8 bases not matched to a gene. CDR3 in amino acids: CASSPGTGGMEPQHF. The CDR3 nucleotides are TGTGCCAGCAGCCCCGGGACAGGGGGAATGGAGCCCCAGCATTTT.

The gene calls are TRBV7-2 and TRBJ1-2, with D unresolved. This CDR3 comprises 13 residues. Trimming took off 1 base at V and 4 bases at J, with 7 bases between the two ends. The V gene's germline CDR1 is SGHTA and CDR2 FQGNSA. The CDR3 loop reads CASSLGIRYGYTF. The CDR3 DNA follows: TGTGCCAGCAGCTTAGGTATCCGCTATGGCTACACCTTC.

The CDR3: CASTHQGQNTEAFF. CDR3 coding DNA: TGTGCCAGTACCCATCAGGGGCAGAACACTGAAGCTTTCTTT. V is TRBV19 and J is TRBJ1-1; a possible D gene is TRBD1 (6 bases). CDR3 size: 14 residues. Trimming took off 7 bases at V and 1 base at J, with 13 bases between the two ends. Germline V gene sequence: CDR1 LNHDA, CDR2 SQIVND (reference sequence).

V usage is TRBV12-3 or TRBV12-4 and J usage is TRBJ2-1; the match to TRBD2 covers 9 bases. Trimming at V came to 4 bases and at J to 10 bases, leaving 5 bases not matched to a gene. The CDR3 covers 13 residues. The CDR3 region is CASSSAGLAEQFF. CDR3 nucleotides: TGTGCCAGCAGTTCCGCCGGACTAGCGGAGCAGTTCTTC.

The chain links TRBV2 to TRBJ2-7; TRBD1 agrees at 9 bases. Per the germline V gene, CDR1 is SNHLY and CDR2 is FYNNEI. This CDR3 region has 14 residues. With 8 bases clipped from V and 6 bases from J, the junction kept 11 bases outside the gene matches. The CDR3 DNA reads TGTGCCAGCGCCAGCGAACAGGGGGCATCCGAGCAGTACTTC. Translating it yields CASASEQGASEQYF. The entire variable domain, with the rest obtained from reference TRBV2 and TRBJ2-7, is as follows: EPEVTQTPSHQVTQMGQEVILRCVPISNHLYFYWYRQILGQKVEFLVSFYNNEISEKSEIFDDQFSVERPDGSNFTLKIRSTKLEDSAMYFCASASEQGASEQYFGPGTRLTVT.

The gene calls are TRBV7-2 and TRBJ2-2, with D uncertain. This CDR3 spans 14 amino acids. Deletions cut 8 bases from V and 1 base from J, with 11 bases between. CDR1 is SGHTA and CDR2 is FQGNSA in the germline V gene. CDR3 DNA sequence: TGTGCCAGCCTATTAATGCGGAACACCGGGGAGCTGTTTTTT. It is translated as CASLLMRNTGELFF.

The chain joins TRBV7-9 to TRBJ1-1; 7 bases align to TRBD1. The CDR3 has 15 residues. Germline CDR1 SEHNR, CDR2 FQNEAQ (reference sequence). J lost 0 bases, V lost 5 bases, and 6 bases had no gene match. CDR3 amino acids: CASSPGTALNTEAFF. The CDR3 region has the DNA TGTGCCAGCAGCCCAGGGACAGCTTTGAACACTGAAGCTTTCTTT.

CDR3 region: CASSLHSGTSVTDTQYF. The CDR3 nucleotides read TGTGCCAGCAGCTTACACTCCGGGACTAGCGTCACAGATACGCAGTATTTT. This rearrangement joins TRBV7-2 to TRBJ2-3; 10 positions agree with TRBD2. The J segment lost 2 bases and the V segment lost 2 bases, leaving 7 bases of the junction unmatched. CDR3 length equals 17 residues. Germline CDR1 is SGHTA and CDR2 is FQGNSA.

The chain couples TRBV7-2 to TRBJ1-6, with no clear D. The V gene lost 1 base and the J gene lost 9 bases, with 22 bases spanning the gap. This CDR3 has 18 amino acids. Germline V gives CDR1 SGHTA, CDR2 FQGNSA. CDR3 nucleotides: TGTGCCAGCAGCTTAGAGTCCAGGAACTCCTTTAACGGTTCACCCCTCCACTTT. Its translation is CASSLESRNSFNGSPLHF.

The chain recombines TRBV23-1 with TRBJ1-5; maybe TRBD1 (6 bases). TRBV23-1 is reported as an ORF; its role is uncertain. The CDR3 extends over 14 amino acids. The germline V and J ends were trimmed by 7 bases and 5 bases, with 15 bases remaining between them. The CDR3 spells CASTPGRGYQPQHF. The CDR3 region has the DNA TGCGCCAGCACCCCGGGGAGGGGGTATCAGCCCCAGCATTTT.

The chain employs TRBV28 and TRBJ2-7; unclear D gene. Germline V gene lookup returns CDR1 MDHEN and CDR2 SYDVKM. CDR3 length: 14 residues. V was clipped by 6 bases and J by 2 bases, with 14 bases between them. The DNA for the CDR3 is TGTGCCAGCAGCGGATTTGCGGAGACCTACGAGCAGTACTTC. This sequence encodes CASSGFAETYEQYF.

This chain joins TRBV9 and TRBJ2-7; 9 bases agree with TRBD2. Germline loops: CDR1 SGDLS, CDR2 YYNGEE. V was clipped by 3 bases and J by 5 bases; unmatched bases: 9. The CDR3 extends over 15 amino acids. As DNA, the CDR3 is TGTGCCAGCAGCGATGACCGTAGCGGGAGCGACGAGCAGTACTTC. It translates to CASSDDRSGSDEQYF.